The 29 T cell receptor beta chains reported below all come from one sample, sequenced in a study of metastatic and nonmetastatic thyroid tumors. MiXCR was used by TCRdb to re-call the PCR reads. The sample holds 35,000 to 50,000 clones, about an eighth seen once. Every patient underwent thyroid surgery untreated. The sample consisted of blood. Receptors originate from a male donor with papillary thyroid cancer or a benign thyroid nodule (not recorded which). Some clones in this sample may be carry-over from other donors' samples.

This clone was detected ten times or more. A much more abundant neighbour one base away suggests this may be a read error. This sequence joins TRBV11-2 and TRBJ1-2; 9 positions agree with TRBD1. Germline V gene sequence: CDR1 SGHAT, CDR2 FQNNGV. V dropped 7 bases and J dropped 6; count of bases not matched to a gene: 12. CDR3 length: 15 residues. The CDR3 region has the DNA TGTGCCAGCATCCGGACAGGGGCTAATCCGAATGGCTACACCTTC. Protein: CASIRTGANPNGYTF.

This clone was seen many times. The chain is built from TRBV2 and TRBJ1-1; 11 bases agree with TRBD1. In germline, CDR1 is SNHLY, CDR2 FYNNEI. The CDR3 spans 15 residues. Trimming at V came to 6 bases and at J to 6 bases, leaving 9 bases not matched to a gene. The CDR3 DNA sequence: TGTGCCAGCAGCGATCGGGGACAGGGGGGGGCTGAAGCTTTCTTT. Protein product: CASSDRGQGGAEAFF.

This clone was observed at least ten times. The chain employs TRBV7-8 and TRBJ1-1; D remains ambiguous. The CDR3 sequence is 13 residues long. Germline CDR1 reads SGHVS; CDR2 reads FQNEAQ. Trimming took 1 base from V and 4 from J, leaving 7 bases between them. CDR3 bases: TGTGCCAGCAGCTTAGGCGATGGCACTGAAGCTTTCTTT. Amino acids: CASSLGDGTEAFF.

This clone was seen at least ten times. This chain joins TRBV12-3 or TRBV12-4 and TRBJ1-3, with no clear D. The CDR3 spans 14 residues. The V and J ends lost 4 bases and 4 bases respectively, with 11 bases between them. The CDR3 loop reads CASSSPVDGNTIYF. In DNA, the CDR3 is TGTGCCAGCAGTTCACCCGTGGACGGAAACACCATATATTTT.

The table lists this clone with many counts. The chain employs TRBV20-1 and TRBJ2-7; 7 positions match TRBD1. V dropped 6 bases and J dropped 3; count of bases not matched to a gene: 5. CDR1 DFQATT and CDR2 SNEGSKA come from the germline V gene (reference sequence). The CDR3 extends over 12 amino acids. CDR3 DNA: TGCAGTGCAAAAAGGGACAGCTACGAGCAGTACTTC. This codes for CSAKRDSYEQYF.

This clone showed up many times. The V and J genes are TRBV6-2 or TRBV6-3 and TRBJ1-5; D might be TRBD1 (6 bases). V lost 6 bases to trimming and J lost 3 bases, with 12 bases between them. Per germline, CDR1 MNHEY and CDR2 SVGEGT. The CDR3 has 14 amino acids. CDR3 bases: TGTGCCAGCAGGGGGGGCGGGAACAATCAGCCCCAGCATTTT. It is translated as CASRGGGNNQPQHF.

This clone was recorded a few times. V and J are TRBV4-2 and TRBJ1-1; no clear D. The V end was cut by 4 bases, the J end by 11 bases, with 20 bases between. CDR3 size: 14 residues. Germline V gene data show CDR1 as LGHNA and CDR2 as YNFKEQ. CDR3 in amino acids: CASSPTTGIPVAFF. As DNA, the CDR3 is TGTGCCAGCAGCCCTACGACCGGGATACCCGTGGCTTTCTTT.

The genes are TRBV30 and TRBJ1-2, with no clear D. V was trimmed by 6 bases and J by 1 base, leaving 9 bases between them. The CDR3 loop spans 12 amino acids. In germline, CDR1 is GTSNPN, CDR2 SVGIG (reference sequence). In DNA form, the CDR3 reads TGTGCCTGCTTAAATATTAACTATGGCTACACCTTC. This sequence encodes CACLNINYGYTF.

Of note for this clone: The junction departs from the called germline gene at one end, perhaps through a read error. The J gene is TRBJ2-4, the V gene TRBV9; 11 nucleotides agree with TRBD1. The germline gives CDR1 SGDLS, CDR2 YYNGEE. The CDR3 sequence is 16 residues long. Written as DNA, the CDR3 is TGTGCCAGCAGCGCCGGGACAGGGGGTTCGGTAAACATTCAGTGCTTC. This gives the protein CASSAGTGGSVNIQCF.

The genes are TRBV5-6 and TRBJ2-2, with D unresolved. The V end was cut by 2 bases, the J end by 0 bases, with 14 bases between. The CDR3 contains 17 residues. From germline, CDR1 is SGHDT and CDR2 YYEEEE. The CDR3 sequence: CASSFRLLNTNTGELFF. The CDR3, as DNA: TGTGCCAGCAGCTTCAGATTACTGAATACGAACACCGGGGAGCTGTTTTTT.

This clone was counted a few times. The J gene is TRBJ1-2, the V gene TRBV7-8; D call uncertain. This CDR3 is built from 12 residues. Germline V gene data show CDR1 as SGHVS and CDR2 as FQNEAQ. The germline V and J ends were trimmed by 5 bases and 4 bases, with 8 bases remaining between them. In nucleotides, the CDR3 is TGTGCCAGCAGCCTCAATAGCTATGGCTACACCTTC. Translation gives CASSLNSYGYTF.

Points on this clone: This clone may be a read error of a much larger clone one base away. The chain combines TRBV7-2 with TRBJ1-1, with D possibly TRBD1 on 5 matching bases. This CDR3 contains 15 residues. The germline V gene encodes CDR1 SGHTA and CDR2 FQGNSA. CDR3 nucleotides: TGTGCCAGCAGCTTACCCCGGGCAGGGAGGACTGAATCTTTCTTT. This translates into CASSLPRAGRTESFF.

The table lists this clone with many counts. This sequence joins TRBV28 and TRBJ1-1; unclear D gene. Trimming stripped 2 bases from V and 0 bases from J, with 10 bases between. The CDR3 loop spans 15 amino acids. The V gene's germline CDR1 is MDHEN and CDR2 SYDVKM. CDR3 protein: CASSLIGDMNTEAFF. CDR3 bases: TGTGCCAGCAGTTTAATTGGGGATATGAACACTGAAGCTTTCTTT.

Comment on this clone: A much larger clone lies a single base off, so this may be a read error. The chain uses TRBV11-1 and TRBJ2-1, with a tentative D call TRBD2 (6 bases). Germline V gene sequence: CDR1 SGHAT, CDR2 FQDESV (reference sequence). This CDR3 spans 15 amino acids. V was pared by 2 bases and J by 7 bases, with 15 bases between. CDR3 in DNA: TGTGCCAGCAGCTTACGTGGACTATCGACAAATGAGCAGTTCTTC. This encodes CASSLRGLSTNEQFF. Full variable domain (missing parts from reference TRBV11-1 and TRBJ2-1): EAEVAQSPRYKITEKSQAVAFWCDPISGHATLYWYRQILGQGPELLVQFQDESVVDDSQLPKDRFSAERLKGVDSTLKIQPAELGDSAMYLCASSLRGLSTNEQFFGPGTRLTVL.

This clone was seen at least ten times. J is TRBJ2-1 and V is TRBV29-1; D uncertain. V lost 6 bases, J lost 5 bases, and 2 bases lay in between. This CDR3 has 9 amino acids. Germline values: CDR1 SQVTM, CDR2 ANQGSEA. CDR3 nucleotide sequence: TGCAGCGTCGACAATGAGCAGTTCTTC. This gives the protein CSVDNEQFF.

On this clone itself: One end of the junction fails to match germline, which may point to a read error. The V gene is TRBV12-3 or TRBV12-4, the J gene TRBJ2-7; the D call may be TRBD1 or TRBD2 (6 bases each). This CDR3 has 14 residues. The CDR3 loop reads CASSLGGLSYEQYF. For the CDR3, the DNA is TGCGCCAGCAGTTTAGGGGGGTTGAGCTACGAGCAGTACTTC.

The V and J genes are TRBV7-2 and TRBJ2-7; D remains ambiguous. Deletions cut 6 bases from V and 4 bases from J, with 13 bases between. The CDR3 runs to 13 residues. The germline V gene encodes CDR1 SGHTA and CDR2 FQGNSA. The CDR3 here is CASSPVPTYEQYF. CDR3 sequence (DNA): TGTGCCAGCAGTCCCGTACCGACTTACGAGCAGTACTTC.

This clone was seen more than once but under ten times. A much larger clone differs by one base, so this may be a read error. CDR3 DNA: TGTGCCAGCGCCCCACACGGGGGAGGACACTACGAGCAGTACTTC. Protein sequence: CASAPHGGGHYEQYF. The gene calls are TRBV7-7 and TRBJ2-7; a possible D gene is TRBD2 (6 bases). Germline lookup yields CDR1 SSHAT and CDR2 FNYEAQ (reference sequence). This CDR3 is 15 amino acids long. V gave up 8 bases and J gave up 3 bases, with 20 bases separating them.

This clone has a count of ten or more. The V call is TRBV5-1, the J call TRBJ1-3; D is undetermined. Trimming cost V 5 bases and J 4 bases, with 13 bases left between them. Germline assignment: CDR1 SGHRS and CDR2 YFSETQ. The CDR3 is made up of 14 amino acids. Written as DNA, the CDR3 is TGCGCCAGCAGTTTTGGGGTCGACGGAAACACCATATATTTT. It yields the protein CASSFGVDGNTIYF.

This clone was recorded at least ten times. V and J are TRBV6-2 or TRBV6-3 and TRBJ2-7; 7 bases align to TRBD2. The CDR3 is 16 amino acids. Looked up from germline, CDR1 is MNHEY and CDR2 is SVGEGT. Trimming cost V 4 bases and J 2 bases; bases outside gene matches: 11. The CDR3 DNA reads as TGTGCCAGCAGTTCCCCCGAAGCGGGACGTGCCTACGAGCAGTACTTC. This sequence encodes CASSSPEAGRAYEQYF.

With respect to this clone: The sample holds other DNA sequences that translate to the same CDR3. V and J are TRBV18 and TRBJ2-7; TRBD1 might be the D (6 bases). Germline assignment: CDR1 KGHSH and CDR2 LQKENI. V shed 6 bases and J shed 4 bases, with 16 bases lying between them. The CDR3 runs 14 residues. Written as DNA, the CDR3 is TGTGCCAGCTCCCTCCGGGACACATCTTACGAGCAGTACTTC. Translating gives CASSLRDTSYEQYF.

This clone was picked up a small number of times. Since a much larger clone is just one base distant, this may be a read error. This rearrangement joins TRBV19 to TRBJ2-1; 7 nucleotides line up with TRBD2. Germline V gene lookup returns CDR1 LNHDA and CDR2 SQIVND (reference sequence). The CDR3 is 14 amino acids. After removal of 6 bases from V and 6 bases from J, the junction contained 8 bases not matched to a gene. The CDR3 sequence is CASSPTSLANEQFF. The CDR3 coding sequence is TGTGCCAGTAGCCCGACTAGCCTGGCCAATGAGCAGTTCTTC.

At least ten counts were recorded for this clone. The CDR3 loop reads CASSLAGQGATEAFF. CDR3 nucleotides: TGCGCCAGCAGCTTGGCCGGACAGGGTGCCACTGAAGCTTTCTTT. This chain uses TRBV5-1 with TRBJ1-1; 8 positions agree with TRBD1. This CDR3 spans 15 amino acids. CDR1 is SGHRS and CDR2 is YFSETQ in the germline V gene. Trimming cost V 0 bases and J 4 bases; bases outside gene matches: 5.

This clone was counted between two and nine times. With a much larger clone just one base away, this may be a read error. This CDR3 is CVSQSLTGGKLAQYF. In DNA form, the CDR3 reads TGTGTCAGTCAGTCGTTGACAGGGGGGAAGTTGGCCCAGTACTTC. J is TRBJ2-5 and V is TRBV19, with 9 bases identical to TRBD1. Looked up from germline, CDR1 is LNHDA and CDR2 is SQIVND (reference sequence). The length of the CDR3 is 15 residues.

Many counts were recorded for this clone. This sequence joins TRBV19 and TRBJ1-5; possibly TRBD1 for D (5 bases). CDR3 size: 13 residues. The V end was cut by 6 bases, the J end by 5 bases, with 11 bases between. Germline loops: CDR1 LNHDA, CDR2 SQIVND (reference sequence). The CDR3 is CASRKGPDQPQHF. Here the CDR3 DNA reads TGTGCCAGTAGGAAGGGACCTGATCAGCCCCAGCATTTT.

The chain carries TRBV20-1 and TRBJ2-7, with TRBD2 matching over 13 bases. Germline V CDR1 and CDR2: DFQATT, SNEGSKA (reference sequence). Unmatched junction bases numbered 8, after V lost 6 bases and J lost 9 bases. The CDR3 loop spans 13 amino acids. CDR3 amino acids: CSAVLAGGPGQYF. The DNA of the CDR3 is TGCAGTGCCGTACTAGCGGGAGGGCCCGGGCAGTACTTC.

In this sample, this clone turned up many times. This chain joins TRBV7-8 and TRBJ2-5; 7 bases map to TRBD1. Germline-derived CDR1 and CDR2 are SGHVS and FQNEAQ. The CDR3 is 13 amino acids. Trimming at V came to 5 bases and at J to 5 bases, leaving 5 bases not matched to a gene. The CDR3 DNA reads TGTGCCAGCAGCCTGGGACAGAGCGAGACCCAGTACTTC. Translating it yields CASSLGQSETQYF.

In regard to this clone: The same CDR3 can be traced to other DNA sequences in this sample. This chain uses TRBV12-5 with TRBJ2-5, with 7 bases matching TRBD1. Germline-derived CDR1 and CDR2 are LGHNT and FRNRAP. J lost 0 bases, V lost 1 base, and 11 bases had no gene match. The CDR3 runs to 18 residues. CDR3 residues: CASGLDYDRDEYQETQYF. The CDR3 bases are TGTGCTAGTGGTTTGGACTATGACAGGGATGAGTACCAAGAGACCCAGTACTTC.

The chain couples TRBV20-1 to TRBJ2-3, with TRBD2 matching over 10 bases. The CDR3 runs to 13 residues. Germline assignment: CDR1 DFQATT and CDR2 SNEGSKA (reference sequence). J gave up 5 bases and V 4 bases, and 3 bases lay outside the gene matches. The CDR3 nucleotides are TGCAGTGCTAAACTAGCGGGGAGAGATACGCAGTATTTT. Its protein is CSAKLAGRDTQYF.